The next 19 T cell receptor beta chains were all read from a single sample in a study of CXCR3-negative and CXCR3-positive naive CD8 T cells. Libraries were UMI-labeled 5' RACE TRB cDNA. Following a re-call of the 5' RACE reads, TCRdb has one entry per CDR3 protein and lacks DNA. In total, the table holds some 50,000 distinct CDR3 sequences. Their antigens remain unidentified. Notes on the study in general: CXCR3-positive naive cells carried more hydrophobic TRB CDR3s than CXCR3-negative ones.

Sequencing input: naive CXCR3+ CD8+ T cells from blood. Subset in this sample: CD45RO-CCR7+CD27+CD95- naive CD8+ T cells expressing CXCR3 (TNR3+). Receptors originate from a human donor in good health. Some clones in this sample may be carry-over from other donors' samples.

Here the CDR3 reads CASSLPWGSYEQYF. The V gene is TRBV7-2, the J gene TRBJ2-7; TCRdb selects TRBD1, and the lack of DNA leaves this call unchecked. Germline V gives CDR1 SGHTA, CDR2 FQGNSA. The CDR3 totals 14 residues. Looking up the rest from reference TRBV7-2 and TRBJ2-7 gives the full variable domain: GAGVSQSPSNKVTEKGKDVELRCDPISGHTALYWYRQSLGQGLEFLIYFQGNSAPDKSGLPSDRFSAERTGGSVSTLTIQRTQQEDSAVYLCASSLPWGSYEQYFGPGTRLTVT.

The genes are TRBV4-2 and TRBJ1-1. The germline gives CDR1 LGHNA, CDR2 YNFKEQ. The CDR3 runs 13 residues. This CDR3 reads CASSPRGNTEAFF.

This clonotype is medium-sized (0.01 to 0.1%) by frequency. The chain employs TRBV29-1 and TRBJ2-1; TCRdb outputs TRBD1, but without DNA this stays unchecked. The CDR3 is 12 amino acids. In germline, CDR1 is SQVTM, CDR2 ANQGSEA. CDR3 protein: CSVEQGWNEQFF.

The chain links TRBV5-5 to TRBJ2-3. Germline CDR1 is SGHKS and CDR2 is YYEKEE (reference sequence). CDR3 size: 12 residues. CDR3: CASSWVLDTQYF.

The chain recombines TRBV3-1 with TRBJ2-7; the TCRdb call, TRBD1, lacks DNA for checking. CDR1 is LGHDT, CDR2 YNNKEL, per germline (reference sequence). CDR3 length: 14 amino acids. CDR3 residues: CASSPRTDLYEQYF.

J is TRBJ2-1 and V is TRBV29-1. Germline CDR1 is SQVTM and CDR2 is ANQGSEA. The CDR3 has 13 amino acids. The chain's CDR3 is CSVETSSYNEQFF.

The chain's CDR3 is CASSGRDIFNYGYTF. This chain links TRBV9 with TRBJ1-2; TCRdb returns TRBD1, unconfirmable since there is no DNA. This CDR3 comprises 15 residues. CDR1 and CDR2 (germline): SGDLS, YYNGEE.

The chain links TRBV9 to TRBJ2-1; TCRdb outputs TRBD2, but without DNA this stays unchecked. This CDR3 comprises 20 residues. Per the germline V gene, CDR1 is SGDLS and CDR2 is YYNGEE. This CDR3 reads CASSPRPGLAGGLVPNEQFF.

The chain combines TRBV20-1 with TRBJ2-7; TCRdb outputs TRBD1, but without DNA this stays unchecked. Germline V gene lookup returns CDR1 DFQATT and CDR2 SNEGSKA (reference sequence). This CDR3 region has 15 residues. The chain's CDR3 is CSASRETGLTYEQYF.

The chain is built from TRBV2 and TRBJ1-1. The CDR3 spans 12 residues. Germline values: CDR1 SNHLY, CDR2 FYNNEI. The chain's CDR3 is CASTGGRAEAFF.

CDR3 sequence: CASGLSLGDYNEQFF. This rearrangement joins TRBV12-5 to TRBJ2-1; without DNA, the TCRdb call of TRBD1 cannot be checked. From germline, CDR1 is LGHNT and CDR2 FRNRAP. CDR3 length: 15 residues. Using reference TRBV12-5 and TRBJ2-1 for the parts outside the CDR3, the full variable domain is DARVTQTPRHKVTEMGQEVTMRCQPILGHNTVFWYRQTMMQGLELLAYFRNRAPLDDSGMPKDRFSAEMPDATLATLKIQPSEPRDSAVYFCASGLSLGDYNEQFFGPGTRLTVL.

The rearrangement joins TRBV7-9 to TRBJ1-1; the TRBD1 assignment by TCRdb is unverifiable without DNA. This CDR3 has 13 amino acids. From germline, CDR1 is SEHNR and CDR2 FQNEAQ (reference sequence). This chain's CDR3 is CASSLSGDTEAFF.

This chain connects TRBV5-5 to TRBJ1-4. The CDR3 spans 18 residues. Per the germline V gene, CDR1 is SGHKS and CDR2 is YYEKEE (reference sequence). The CDR3 is CTSSSPQLISDFGEKLFF.

The chain couples TRBV29-1 to TRBJ2-7; checking the TCRdb D call of TRBD1 is not possible without DNA. The CDR3 spans 15 residues. Germline CDR1 and CDR2: SQVTM and ANQGSEA. The CDR3 loop is CSVEDEGTETYEQYF.

V gene TRBV6-6 combines with J gene TRBJ2-1; TCRdb's D call, TRBD2, is unchecked because there is no DNA. The germline V gene has CDR1 MNHNY and CDR2 SVGAGI (reference sequence). CDR3 length equals 16 residues. The CDR3: CASSYSGGPTYNEQFF.

The rearrangement uses TRBV6-2 or TRBV6-3 and TRBJ1-1; checking the TCRdb D call of TRBD1 is not possible without DNA. Germline V lookup: CDR1 MNHEY, CDR2 SVGEGT. CDR3 length equals 14 residues. This chain's CDR3 is CASSYLGTNTEAFF.

The chain combines TRBV2 with TRBJ2-1; the D call of TRBD2 rests on TCRdb alone, since no DNA is present to check it. Germline CDR1 SNHLY, CDR2 FYNNEI. The CDR3 length is 14 residues. The chain's CDR3 is CASSVDSGGNEQFF.

This chain joins TRBV11-2 and TRBJ2-5. Per germline, CDR1 SGHAT and CDR2 FQNNGV. CDR3 size: 14 residues. This chain's CDR3 is CASSLVTAQETQYF. The entire variable domain, with the rest obtained from reference TRBV11-2 and TRBJ2-5, is as follows: EAGVAQSPRYKIIEKRQSVAFWCNPISGHATLYWYQQILGQGPKLLIQFQNNGVVDDSQLPKDRFSAERLKGVDSTLKIQPAKLEDSAVYLCASSLVTAQETQYFGPGTRLLVL.

This rearrangement joins TRBV15 to TRBJ1-4; the TRBD1 assignment by TCRdb is unverifiable without DNA. Germline V gene sequence: CDR1 LNHNV, CDR2 YYDKDF (reference sequence). This CDR3 has 14 amino acids. The CDR3 sequence: CATSEVRGQEKLFF.